A single count supports the clone carrying this T cell receptor (beta chain). Its antigen remains unknown. Profiling relied on immunoSEQ multiplex PCR, and the TCRdb table lists in-frame clones only, not all of them. The repertoire holds roughly 48,000 clones, approximately 87% seen once, with 10% in the top ten. J gave up 4 bases and V 3 bases, and 4 bases lay outside the gene matches. CDR1 and CDR2 from the germline V gene are SGHVS and FNYEAQ. The CDR3 length is 14 residues. These data come from a study of OX40 agonist ivuxolimab in advanced cancers. General study points: Compared with CD4+, CD8+ T cells on average had more expanded clones.

This clonotype was sampled from an adult with an advanced solid tumor such as melanoma, head and neck, liver or kidney cancer. This specimen was CD4+ or CD8+ T cells sorted from blood, taken in a trial of the OX40 agonist ivuxolimab. This chain joins TRBV7-6 and TRBJ2-5, with TRBD1 matching over 8 bases. CDR3 DNA sequence: TGTGCCAGCAGCTTTCCAGGGGGCTCAGAGACCCAGTACTTC. Protein sequence: CASSFPGGSETQYF.